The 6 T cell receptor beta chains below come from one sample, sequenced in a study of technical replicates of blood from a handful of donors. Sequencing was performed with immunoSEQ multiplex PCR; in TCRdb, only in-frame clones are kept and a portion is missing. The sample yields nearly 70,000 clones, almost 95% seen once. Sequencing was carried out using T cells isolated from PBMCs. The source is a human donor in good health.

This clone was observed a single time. The CDR3 here is CASSAWTGYNEQFF. CDR3 coding DNA: TGTGCCAGCAGCGCCTGGACAGGGTACAATGAGCAGTTCTTC. The chain has TRBV9 and TRBJ2-1, with 8 bases matching TRBD1. CDR1 and CDR2 from the germline V gene are SGDLS and YYNGEE. CDR3 length: 14 residues. After removal of 3 bases from V and 4 bases from J, the junction contained 3 bases not matched to a gene. Drawing the rest from reference TRBV9 and TRBJ2-1, the complete variable domain is DSGVTQTPKHLITATGQRVTLRCSPRSGDLSVYWYQQSLDQGLQFLIQYYNGEERAKGNILERFSAQQFPDLHSELNLSSLELGDSALYFCASSAWTGYNEQFFGPGTRLTVL.

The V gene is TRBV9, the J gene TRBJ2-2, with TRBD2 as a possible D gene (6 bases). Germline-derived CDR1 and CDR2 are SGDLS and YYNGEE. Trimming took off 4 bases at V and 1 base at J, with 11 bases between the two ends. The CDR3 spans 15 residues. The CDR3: CASSSRGENTGELFF. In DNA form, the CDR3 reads TGTGCCAGCAGCTCCCGCGGGGAGAACACCGGGGAGCTGTTTTTT.

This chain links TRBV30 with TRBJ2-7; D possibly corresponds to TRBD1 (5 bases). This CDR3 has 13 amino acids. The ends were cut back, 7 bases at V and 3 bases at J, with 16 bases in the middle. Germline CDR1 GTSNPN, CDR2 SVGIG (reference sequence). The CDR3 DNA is TGTGCCTTAACACCACAGGAATTCTACGAGCAGTACTTC. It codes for CALTPQEFYEQYF.

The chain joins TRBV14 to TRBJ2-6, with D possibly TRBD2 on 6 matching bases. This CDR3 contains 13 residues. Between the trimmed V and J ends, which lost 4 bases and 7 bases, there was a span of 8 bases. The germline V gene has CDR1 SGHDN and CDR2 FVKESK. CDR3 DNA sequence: TGTGCCAGCAGCCCCGGGGGAGCCAACGTCCTGACTTTC. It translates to CASSPGGANVLTF.

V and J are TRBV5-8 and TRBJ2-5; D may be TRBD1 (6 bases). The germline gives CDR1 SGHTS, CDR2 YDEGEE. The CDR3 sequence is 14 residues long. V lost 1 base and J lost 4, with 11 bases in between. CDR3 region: CASSLRQGLETQYF. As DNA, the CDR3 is TGTGCCAGCAGCTTGAGGCAGGGGCTAGAGACCCAGTACTTC.

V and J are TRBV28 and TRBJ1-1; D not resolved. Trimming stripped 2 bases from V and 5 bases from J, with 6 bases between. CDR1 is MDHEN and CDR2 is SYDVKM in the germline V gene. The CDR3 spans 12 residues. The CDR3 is CASSLPLTEAFF. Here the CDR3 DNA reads TGTGCCAGCAGTTTACCGTTAACTGAAGCTTTCTTT.